This is a list of T cell receptor beta chains from one sample in a study of shared clonotypes between healthy human individuals. Profiled with immunoSEQ multiplex PCR; TCRdb holds only in-frame clones, not every one. There are more than 500,000 clones in the sample; 90% to 95% occur only once, and around 0.11% lies in the top ten. Sequencing was carried out using naive CD8+ T cells sorted from blood. All receptors come from a woman aged 25-40 years in good health. CDR3s leave out the opening cysteine and the closing phenylalanine or tryptophan. The order of the fields is D gene, V gene, clone size, CDR3 protein. D genes are given only for firm matches. Rows may omit the clone size; those that give it use once, few, many or a size class.

.	TRBV29-1	.	SAAATTYEQY
TRBD1	TRBV28	.	ASSATGGSNQPQH
.	TRBV9	.	ASSPHGEQY
TRBD1	TRBV28	once	ASSSRETGFNEQF
.	TRBV27	.	ASSGTASYNEQF
.	TRBV15	.	ATSLRATGHEQY
TRBD2	TRBV4-1	.	ASRAIGASGGLLAKNIQY
.	TRBV15	.	ATSRGSGSYEQY
.	TRBV30	.	AWSSGLRGGLYNEQF
.	TRBV27	.	ASSLDVLAARQTQY
.	TRBV5-8	once	ASSLGGAAFYEQY
.	TRBV7-6	.	ASSFGGYNTEAF
TRBD1	TRBV27	.	ASSLTGPREKLF
.	TRBV28	.	ASSRPKRIYEQY
TRBD2	TRBV7-9	.	ASSRPKGAGAGANVLT
.	TRBV6-1	.	ASSDWKRETEAF
.	TRBV9	.	ASSDDDSYTEAF
.	TRBV27	.	ASSSFSVSDTQY
.	TRBV7-8	.	ASSLDLSSLF
.	TRBV2	.	ATKTDSGNTIY
.	TRBV2	.	ASSGARYGYT